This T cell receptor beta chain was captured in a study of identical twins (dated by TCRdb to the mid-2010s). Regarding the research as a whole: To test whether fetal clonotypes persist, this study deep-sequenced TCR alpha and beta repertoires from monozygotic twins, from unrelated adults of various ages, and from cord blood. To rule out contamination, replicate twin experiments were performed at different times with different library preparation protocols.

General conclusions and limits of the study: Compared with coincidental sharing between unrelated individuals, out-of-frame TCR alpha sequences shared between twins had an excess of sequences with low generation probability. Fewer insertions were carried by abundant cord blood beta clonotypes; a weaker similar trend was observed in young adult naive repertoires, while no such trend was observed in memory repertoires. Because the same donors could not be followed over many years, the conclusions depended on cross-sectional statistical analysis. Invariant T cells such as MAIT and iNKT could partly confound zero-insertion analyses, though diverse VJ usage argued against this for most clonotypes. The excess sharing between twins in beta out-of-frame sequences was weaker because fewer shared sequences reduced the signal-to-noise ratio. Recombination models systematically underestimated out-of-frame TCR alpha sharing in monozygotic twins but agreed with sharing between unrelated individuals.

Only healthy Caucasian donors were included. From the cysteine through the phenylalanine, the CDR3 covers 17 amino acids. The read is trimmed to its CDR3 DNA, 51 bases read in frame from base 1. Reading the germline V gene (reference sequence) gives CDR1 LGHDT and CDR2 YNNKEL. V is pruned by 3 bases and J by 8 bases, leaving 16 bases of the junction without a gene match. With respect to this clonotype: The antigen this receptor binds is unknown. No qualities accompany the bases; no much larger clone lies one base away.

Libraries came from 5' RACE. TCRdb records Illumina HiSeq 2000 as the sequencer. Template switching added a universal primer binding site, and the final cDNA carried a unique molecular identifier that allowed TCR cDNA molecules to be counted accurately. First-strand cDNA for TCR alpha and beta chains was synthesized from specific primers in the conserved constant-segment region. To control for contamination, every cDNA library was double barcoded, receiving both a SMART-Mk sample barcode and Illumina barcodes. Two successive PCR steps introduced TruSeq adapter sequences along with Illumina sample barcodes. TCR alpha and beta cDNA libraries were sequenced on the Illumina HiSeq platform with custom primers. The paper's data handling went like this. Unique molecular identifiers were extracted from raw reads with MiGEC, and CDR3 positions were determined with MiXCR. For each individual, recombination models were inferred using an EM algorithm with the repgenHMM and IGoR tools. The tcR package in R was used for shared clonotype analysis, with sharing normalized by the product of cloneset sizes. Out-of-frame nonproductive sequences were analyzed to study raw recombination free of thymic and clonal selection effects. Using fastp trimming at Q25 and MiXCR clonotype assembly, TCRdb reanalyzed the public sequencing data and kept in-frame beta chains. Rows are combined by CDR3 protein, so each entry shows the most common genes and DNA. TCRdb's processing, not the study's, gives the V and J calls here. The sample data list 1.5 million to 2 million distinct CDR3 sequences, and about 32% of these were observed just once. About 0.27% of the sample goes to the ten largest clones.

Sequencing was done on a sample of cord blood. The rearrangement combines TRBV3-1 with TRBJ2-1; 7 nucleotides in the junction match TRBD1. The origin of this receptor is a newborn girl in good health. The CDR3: CASSHTQGPLNVDEQFF. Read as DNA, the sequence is TGTGCCAGCAGCCATACACAGGGGCCACTGAATGTAGATGAGCAGTTCTTC.